This T cell receptor (beta chain) was sequenced during a study of blood T cells in healthy people across ages. V was clipped by 0 bases and J by 3 bases; unmatched bases: 11. The germline V gene encodes CDR1 SGHDT and CDR2 YYEEEE. The CDR3 spans 17 residues. A second PCR of about 7 to 12 cycles used a sample-barcoded 5' primer and a J-beta primer mix. Each cDNA molecule was tagged by a template-switch adaptor that had 12 random nucleotides. TCRdb re-called the 5' RACE reads through MiXCR, storing one row per CDR3 protein. Of fewer than 800,000 distinct CDR3 sequences listed, 49% are singletons. About this clonotype itself: A much larger clonotype is one base distant, so this may be a read error.

The TCR was taken from a woman in her sixties in good health. The gene calls are TRBV5-6 and TRBJ1-2; TRBD1 matches 7 bases. Sample: blood. The CDR3 spells CASSLGPVTGADYGYTF. CDR3 sequence (DNA): TGTGCCAGCAGCTTGGGACCCGTAACAGGGGCGGACTATGGCTACACCTTC. Filled out from reference TRBV5-6 and TRBJ1-2, the complete variable domain reads DAGVTQSPTHLIKTRGQQVTLRCSPKSGHDTVSWYQQALGQGPQFIFQYYEEEERQRGNFPDRFSGHQFPNYSSELNVNALLLGDSALYLCASSLGPVTGADYGYTFGSGTRLTVV.